This entry lists 7 T cell receptor beta chains sequenced from one sample in a study of Graves' ophthalmopathy and Graves' hyperthyroidism. Investigators amplified TCR beta CDR3 regions from RNA transcripts. RT-PCR with HTBI primers came first, then second-round multiplex PCR. TCRdb reanalysed the multiplex PCR reads using MiXCR and keeps one entry per CDR3 protein. The data show fewer than 600,000 distinct CDR3 sequences, about 15% seen once. Sequences were obtained from blood. The receptors stem from a young woman with Graves' ophthalmopathy.

On this clonotype: A much larger clone differs from this one at a single base, so this may be a read error. This chain links TRBV7-9 with TRBJ1-1; no clear D. In germline, CDR1 is SEHNR, CDR2 FQNEAQ (reference sequence). The CDR3 is 13 residues long. The CDR3 coding sequence is TGTGCCAGCAGCTTAGCGGGTTTTGCTGAAGCTTGCTTT. Protein sequence: CASSLAGFAEACF.

This clonotype occurred many times. The chain has TRBV7-8 and TRBJ1-6; 8 positions agree with TRBD1. The CDR3 sequence is 15 residues long. The junction had 7 bases not matched to a gene; V was cut back by 3 bases and J by 9 bases. CDR1 SGHVS and CDR2 FQNEAQ come from the germline V gene. The CDR3 DNA follows: TGTGCCAGCAGCTTGGGGGGACAGGTCTCTTCACCCCTCCACTTT. It is translated as CASSLGGQVSSPLHF.

In this sample, this clonotype turned up many times. The gene calls are TRBV27 and TRBJ1-6; 10 bases line up with TRBD1. Looked up from germline, CDR1 is MNHEY and CDR2 is SMNVEV (reference sequence). The V and J ends lost 4 bases and 7 bases, in that order; junction bases with no gene match: 4. The CDR3 totals 15 residues. CDR3 DNA: TGTGCCAGCAGTTACGGGACAGGGGACAATTCACCCCTCCACTTT. It yields the protein CASSYGTGDNSPLHF.

This clonotype was detected ten times or more. The chain has TRBV11-2 and TRBJ1-6; D gene unclear. CDR1 and CDR2 (germline): SGHAT, FQNNGV. V dropped 2 bases and J dropped 3 bases, with 8 bases sitting between them. The CDR3 is 15 amino acids. The chain's CDR3 is CASSLSIYYNSPLHF. The CDR3 nucleotides are TGTGCCAGCAGCTTAAGCATATACTATAATTCACCCCTCCACTTT. Drawing the rest from reference TRBV11-2 and TRBJ1-6, the complete variable domain is EAGVAQSPRYKIIEKRQSVAFWCNPISGHATLYWYQQILGQGPKLLIQFQNNGVVDDSQLPKDRFSAERLKGVDSTLKIQPAKLEDSAVYLCASSLSIYYNSPLHFGNGTRLTVT.

This clonotype was recorded many times. The chain uses TRBV29-1 and TRBJ1-3; D unresolved. Germline CDR1 is SQVTM and CDR2 is ANQGSEA. V was shortened by 7 bases and J by 3 bases, with 7 bases between the two germline ends. This CDR3 comprises 11 residues. CDR3 sequence (DNA): TGCAGCGGGCGGTTTGGAAACACCATATATTTT. Translating gives CSGRFGNTIYF.

This clonotype was detected ten times or more. The chain is built from TRBV6-1 and TRBJ1-5; possible D gene TRBD1, 5 bases. V was pared by 6 bases and J by 0 bases, with 12 bases between. In germline, CDR1 is MNHNS, CDR2 SASEGT. The CDR3 length is 15 residues. The CDR3 loop reads CASSWGRASNQPQHF. DNA for the CDR3: TGTGCCAGCAGCTGGGGGAGGGCTAGCAATCAGCCCCAGCATTTT.

Many counts were recorded for this clonotype. The chain has TRBV10-1 and TRBJ1-1; D not certain. This CDR3 has 16 residues. The germline V gene encodes CDR1 WNHNN and CDR2 SYGVQD (reference sequence). V was clipped by 1 base and J by 8 bases, with 20 bases between them. CDR3 in amino acids: CASSEFAGGSSLEAFF. CDR3 coding DNA: TGCGCCAGCAGTGAGTTTGCAGGCGGGTCGAGTCTGGAAGCTTTCTTT.